The 18 T cell receptor beta chains reported below all come from one sample, sequenced in a study of blood T cell repertoires in COVID-19. Libraries were prepared by immunoSEQ multiplex PCR; TCRdb keeps only in-frame clonotypes and omits some of them. Among around 140,000 clones, 55% to 75% were seen once, and the ten largest hold 1.9%. Sequenced input: peripheral blood. The receptor source for this set is a woman in her 70s with acute or convalescent COVID-19.

The DNA of the CDR3 is TGTGCCAGCAGCTTGGGTTCCGGGACAGGGTTGGGCACTGAAGCTTTCTTT. As protein: CASSLGSGTGLGTEAFF. The genes are TRBV5-6 and TRBJ1-1, with 9 nucleotides matching TRBD1. V dropped 0 bases and J dropped 4; count of bases not matched to a gene: 10. This CDR3 region has 17 residues. In germline, CDR1 is SGHDT, CDR2 YYEEEE.

In this sample, this clone turned up a few times. The chain recombines TRBV19 with TRBJ1-2; 9 bases agree with TRBD1. Germline V lookup: CDR1 LNHDA, CDR2 SQIVND (reference sequence). V was clipped by 5 bases and J by 4 bases; unmatched bases: 8. The CDR3 covers 15 residues. The CDR3 DNA follows: TGTGCCAGTAGTTTCGGACAGGGGCTGAGCTATGGCTACACCTTC. It translates to CASSFGQGLSYGYTF.

There are a few counts of this clone. This chain connects TRBV5-1 to TRBJ1-1, with D hard to call. The CDR3 runs 14 residues. Germline values: CDR1 SGHRS, CDR2 YFSETQ. Deletions cut 0 bases from V and 5 bases from J, with 11 bases between. CDR3 nucleotide sequence: TGCGCCAGCAGCTTGGAACGGGGAAGGACTGAAGCTTTCTTT. Amino acids: CASSLERGRTEAFF. Supplemented by reference TRBV5-1 and TRBJ1-1, the full variable domain reads KAGVTQTPRYLIKTRGQQVTLSCSPISGHRSVSWYQQTPGQGLQFLFEYFSETQRNKGNFPGRFSGRQFSNSRSEMNVSTLELGDSALYLCASSLERGRTEAFFGQGTRLTVV.

J is TRBJ2-2 and V is TRBV2; 9 bases are a match to TRBD1. This CDR3 spans 15 amino acids. V lost 2 bases and J lost 8; bases outside the gene matches: 6. Germline V gene lookup returns CDR1 SNHLY and CDR2 FYNNEI. The CDR3, as DNA: TGTGCCAGCAGTGAAAGACAGGGGGGGCTAGGGGAGCTGTTTTTT. It is translated as CASSERQGGLGELFF.

This clone has just a few counts. This chain connects TRBV27 to TRBJ2-3; 11 bases agree with TRBD1. Germline V gene data show CDR1 as MNHEY and CDR2 as SMNVEV (reference sequence). The CDR3 is 16 residues long. The junction had 5 bases not matched to a gene; V was cut back by 1 base and J by 5 bases. The CDR3 sequence: CASSLWGQGGRDTQYF. The CDR3 nucleotides read TGTGCCAGCAGTTTATGGGGACAGGGGGGACGAGATACGCAGTATTTT.

This clone was seen once. The V gene is TRBV25-1, the J gene TRBJ1-1, with 11 nucleotides matching TRBD1. The J segment lost 5 bases and the V segment lost 5 bases, leaving 4 bases of the junction unmatched. CDR3 length: 14 residues. Looked up from germline, CDR1 is MGHDK and CDR2 is SYGVNS. CDR3 residues: CASSIGTGGTEAFF. CDR3 bases: TGTGCCAGCAGTATCGGGACAGGGGGTACTGAAGCTTTCTTT.

J is TRBJ2-7 and V is TRBV5-1; possible D gene TRBD1, 6 bases. This CDR3 has 15 residues. CDR1 and CDR2 from the germline V gene are SGHRS and YFSETQ. V was cut by 0 bases and J by 1 base, with 11 bases left in between. Written as DNA, the CDR3 is TGCGCCAGCAGCTTGGTGGGGACACCTTCCTACGAGCAGTACTTC. Translation: CASSLVGTPSYEQYF.

The V and J genes are TRBV7-2 and TRBJ1-2; D uncertain. Trimming removed 4 bases from V and 5 bases from J, with 14 bases in between. The CDR3 is 14 residues long. Germline loops: CDR1 SGHTA, CDR2 FQGNSA. The DNA for the CDR3 is TGTGCCAGCAGCTCTACGGGAGGGTTATATGGCTACACCTTC. It specifies CASSSTGGLYGYTF.

The sample holds a few counts of this clone. This sample includes further DNA sequences coding for the same CDR3. The rearrangement links TRBV27 to TRBJ2-3, with 7 bases matching TRBD2. This CDR3 region has 15 residues. The V gene end was trimmed by 5 bases and the J gene end by 0 bases; junction bases not matched to a gene: 5. Germline V CDR1 and CDR2: MNHEY, SMNVEV (reference sequence). This CDR3 is CASSPSGASTDTQYF. The CDR3 DNA reads as TGTGCCAGCAGTCCCAGCGGGGCTAGCACAGATACGCAGTATTTT.

The chain employs TRBV19 and TRBJ1-1; D remains ambiguous. The V gene lost 3 bases and the J gene lost 3 bases, with 8 bases spanning the gap. Looked up from germline, CDR1 is LNHDA and CDR2 is SQIVND (reference sequence). The CDR3 length is 13 residues. The CDR3: CASSIAVDTEAFF. CDR3 in DNA: TGTGCCAGTAGTATTGCGGTCGACACTGAAGCTTTCTTT.

The V call is TRBV2, the J call TRBJ1-2, with TRBD1 matching 9 bases. The germline CDR1 and CDR2 sequences are SNHLY and FYNNEI. After removal of 5 bases from V and 7 bases from J, the junction contained 2 bases not matched to a gene. The CDR3 totals 12 residues. The CDR3 here is CASSKDRGGYTF. The DNA for the CDR3 is TGTGCCAGCAGTAAGGACAGGGGTGGCTACACCTTC. The whole variable domain, remainder taken from reference TRBV2 and TRBJ1-2, is EPEVTQTPSHQVTQMGQEVILRCVPISNHLYFYWYRQILGQKVEFLVSFYNNEISEKSEIFDDQFSVERPDGSNFTLKIRSTKLEDSAMYFCASSKDRGGYTFGSGTRLTVV.

The V gene is TRBV5-4, the J gene TRBJ2-7; D possibly corresponds to TRBD1 (6 bases). The germline gives CDR1 SGHNT, CDR2 YYREEE (reference sequence). The CDR3 totals 18 residues. V shed 4 bases and J shed 2 bases, with 25 bases lying between them. The DNA of the CDR3 is TGTGCCAGCAGCGGGCCCGGGTGGGAGAGGACAGAAGCCTACGAGCAGTACTTC. Residues: CASSGPGWERTEAYEQYF.

The chain has TRBV23-1 and TRBJ1-1, with 7 bases matching TRBD1. TRBV23-1 has ORF status, its function being uncertain. This CDR3 is 14 amino acids long. The V segment lost 2 bases and the J segment 4 bases; nucleotides outside the gene matches: 4. Here the CDR3 reads CASSQGQGGTEAFF. DNA for the CDR3: TGCGCCAGCAGTCAAGGGCAGGGGGGCACTGAAGCTTTCTTT.

This chain connects TRBV6-5 to TRBJ1-4; 7 nucleotides match TRBD1. CDR3 length equals 15 residues. The trim removed 5 bases at V and 0 bases at J, leaving 3 bases unmatched. Per the germline V gene, CDR1 is MNHEY and CDR2 is SVGAGI. As DNA, the CDR3 is TGTGCCAGCAGTCTGGACAGGACAACTAATGAAAAACTGTTTTTT. Its protein product is CASSLDRTTNEKLFF.

About this clone itself: Possible read error: a much larger clone is one base away. This chain links TRBV5-1 with TRBJ2-3; D call uncertain. Looked up from germline, CDR1 is SGHRS and CDR2 is YFSETQ. CDR3 length: 13 residues. The V and J ends lost 4 bases and 1 base respectively, with 7 bases between them. This CDR3 reads CASSAQGTDTQYF. CDR3 DNA: TGCGCCAGCAGCGCCCAGGGCACAGATACGCAGTATTTT.

V gene TRBV28 combines with J gene TRBJ1-2; weak D call: TRBD1 (6 bases). The germline V gene encodes CDR1 MDHEN and CDR2 SYDVKM. This CDR3 has 13 amino acids. V was clipped by 8 bases and J by 5 bases, with 15 bases between them. CDR3 DNA: TGTGCCAGCCTAGGGGGAGTGTCGTATGGCTACACCTTC. Amino acids: CASLGGVSYGYTF.

This clone occurred once. This chain joins TRBV5-5 and TRBJ2-1; 7 bases line up with TRBD2. The CDR3 consists of 15 residues. V dropped 0 bases and J dropped 4; count of bases not matched to a gene: 4. From germline, CDR1 is SGHKS and CDR2 YYEKEE (reference sequence). The CDR3 sequence is CASSLVGTKYNEQFF. CDR3 sequence (DNA): TGTGCCAGCAGCTTGGTCGGGACTAAGTACAATGAGCAGTTCTTC.

This clone was observed once. V usage is TRBV19 and J usage is TRBJ1-2; maybe TRBD1 (6 bases). Trimming removed 10 bases at V and 6 bases at J, with 18 bases between. The CDR3 has 13 amino acids. Germline assignment: CDR1 LNHDA and CDR2 SQIVND (reference sequence). This CDR3 reads CAISRRAGDGYTF. CDR3 nucleotides: TGTGCCATCTCAAGGCGGGCAGGGGATGGCTACACCTTC.